The source of this T cell receptor beta chain is a study of PD-1 and CTLA-4 blockade in melanoma. Method: immunoSEQ multiplex PCR; TCRdb's copy keeps in-frame clones and lacks some. Among almost 30,000 clones listed, around 90% were seen once. The CDR3 extends over 15 amino acids. V was trimmed by 0 bases and J by 2 bases, leaving 11 bases between them. The V gene's germline CDR1 is MNHEY and CDR2 SVGAGI. This clone has a handful of counts. The sequence was collected from a human donor with melanoma. The input for sequencing was CD8+ T cells from peripheral blood, taken before anti-PD-1 treatment. This chain joins TRBV6-5 and TRBJ2-7, with D perhaps being TRBD1 or TRBD2 (7 bases each). The CDR3 loop is CASSYSSGGAYEQYF. As DNA, the CDR3 is TGTGCCAGCAGTTACTCCTCAGGGGGGGCCTACGAGCAGTACTTC.